The clone carrying this T cell receptor beta chain is a singleton in its sample. Its target is unknown. Some clones are missing from TCRdb's copy, which holds only in-frame ones; the method was immunoSEQ multiplex PCR. The table lists 35,000 or so clones, 88% of them singletons. The sample is drawn from a study of T cells in localized non-small cell lung cancer. Study observations and caveats: For the top 100 tumor clones, a median roughly 56 also appeared in adjacent lung. Tumor showed lower T cell clonality than uninvolved adjacent lung, where it was highest. Tumor samples were not multi-region, leaving intratumor heterogeneity unexcluded. Those with higher blood T cell density had longer overall survival.

Germline CDR1 reads MNHNS; CDR2 reads SASEGT. Deletions cut 2 bases from V and 2 bases from J, with 6 bases between. The CDR3 sequence is 13 residues long. This clonotype was sampled from a woman aged 35 to 70 with stage I lung adenocarcinoma. The rearrangement joins TRBV6-1 to TRBJ1-1; D remains ambiguous. Here the sequenced sample was peripheral blood, taken before any cancer treatment. The CDR3 nucleotides read TGTGCCAGCAGTGAACAGGATAACACTGAAGCTTTCTTT. Translating it yields CASSEQDNTEAFF.